This T cell receptor (beta chain) was found in a study of long-term antiretroviral therapy in people with HIV. Study-wide context: The immediate-ART recommendation dates to 2015, and the earliest samples predate it by about a decade. Study results and caveats: Subsequent to ART, diversity was augmented yet persisted below that of transplant donor controls. Clones that expanded before ART (that is, prior to treatment) dominated the repertoire at all time points.

It was version v3.0 of the immunoSEQ assay that was run at survey level. Target depth was about 35,000-50,000 T-cell genomes per sample. Some clones are missing from TCRdb's copy, which holds only in-frame ones; the method was immunoSEQ multiplex PCR. The table includes 25,000 to 35,000 clones, around 95% detected once. The CDR3 has 14 residues. The V end lost 6 bases, the J end lost 2 bases, and 14 bases lay between the germline ends. Germline V gives CDR1 MNHEY, CDR2 SMNVEV (reference sequence). With regard to this clone: The antigen remains undetermined.

Sequencing used unsorted PBMCs, obtained 5.3 years after starting antiretroviral therapy. The receptor's source is a man younger than 40 with HIV. The gene calls are TRBV27 and TRBJ2-7; D could derive from TRBD1 or TRBD2 (6 bases each). CDR3 in DNA: TGTGCCAGCAGGTGGGGGCGGGAAGCCTACGAGCAGTACTTC. This codes for CASRWGREAYEQYF.